This is a list of T cell receptor beta chains from one sample in a study of CD8 T cells in ankylosing spondylitis. TCRdb processed the 5' RACE reads anew with MiXCR; each CDR3 protein has one entry. The sample holds roughly 450,000 distinct CDR3 sequences, 25% to 30% seen once. The sequenced sample consisted of blood, either unsorted or a sorted T cell fraction (not recorded which). The receptors were sampled from a male donor with ankylosing spondylitis. The CDR3 runs from the conserved cysteine through the conserved F or W. A D gene is named only where the DNA matches it firmly. Not all rows give a size; the values are once, few, many and, for expanded clones, a class.

>.|few|TRBV15|TRBJ1-1
TGTGCCACCAGCAGAGATCGTGCTGAAGCTTTCTTT
CATSRDRAEAFF
>.|many|TRBV10-3|TRBJ2-1
TGTGCCATCAGAGGCAGGGGAGTAAATGAGCAGTTCTTC
CAIRGRGVNEQFF
>TRBD2|.|TRBV7-9|TRBJ2-2
TGTGCCAGCAGCTTATGGGCGGGAGTGAACACCGGGGAGCTGTTTTTT
CASSLWAGVNTGELFF
>TRBD1|.|TRBV2|TRBJ2-3
TGTGCCAGCAGGTCAGGGGGCGCGGATACGCAGTATTTT
CASRSGGADTQYF
>.|few|TRBV12-3/TRBV12-4|TRBJ1-6
TGTGCCAGCAGTACGGGACCGCGGCCAAATTCACCCCTCCACTTT
CASSTGPRPNSPLHF
>.|.|TRBV12-3/TRBV12-4|TRBJ1-5
TGTGCCAGCAGTTTACAGGCGAATCAGCCCCAGCATTTT
CASSLQANQPQHF
>.|.|TRBV10-1|TRBJ2-7
TGCGCCAGCAGTGAGGACGGAGCCTACGAGCAGTACTTC
CASSEDGAYEQYF
>TRBD2|.|TRBV12-3/TRBV12-4|TRBJ2-1
TGTGCCAGCAGTTTAGCTAGCGGGAGGAATAATGAGCAGTTCTTC
CASSLASGRNNEQFF
>.|.|TRBV2|TRBJ2-5
TGTGCCAGCAGTGAGGGCCTAACGGTCGGGGAGACCCAGTACTTC
CASSEGLTVGETQYF
>TRBD1|.|TRBV5-1|TRBJ2-3
TGCGCCAGCAGCGTGGGACAGGGGAGCGATACGCAGTATTTT
CASSVGQGSDTQYF
>.|.|TRBV20-1|TRBJ1-2
TGCAGTGCCAGCTCGGGCAGAGGCACCTATGGCTACACCTTC
CSASSGRGTYGYTF
>TRBD1|few|TRBV28|TRBJ1-4
TGTGCCAGCAGACCTGGACAGGATGAAAAACTGTTTTTT
CASRPGQDEKLFF
>.|few|TRBV20-1|TRBJ1-1
TGCAGTGCTAGAGAATTAAACCGGACAGATCGTGCCGAAGCTTTCTTT
CSARELNRTDRAEAFF
>.|.|TRBV24-1|TRBJ2-1
TGTGCCACCAGTGCCCCGCCCCTCTATGAGGACTACAATGAGCAGTTCTTC
CATSAPPLYEDYNEQFF
>.|.|TRBV20-1|TRBJ2-7
TGCAGTGCTAGACAGGGCCGCCCCTACGAGCAGTACTTC
CSARQGRPYEQYF
>TRBD1|.|TRBV7-9|TRBJ1-2
TGTGCCAGCAGCTCCAGGGACAGGGACGTCTATGGCTACACCTTC
CASSSRDRDVYGYTF
>TRBD2|.|TRBV12-3/TRBV12-4|TRBJ2-3
TGTGCCAGCAGGGAGACTAGCGGGTTCACAGATACGCAGTATTTT
CASRETSGFTDTQYF
>.|.|TRBV7-2|TRBJ2-1
TGTGCCAGCAGCTTAGTTGCAGGGGACAATGAGCAGTTCTTC
CASSLVAGDNEQFF
>.|.|TRBV10-3|TRBJ1-1
TGTGCCATCAGGAGGGGCTTGGACACTGAAGCTTTCTTT
CAIRRGLDTEAFF
>TRBD1|.|TRBV27|TRBJ2-1
TGTGCCAGCAGTCCCTACAGGGGAGTGAATGAGCAGTTCTTC
CASSPYRGVNEQFF
>.|few|TRBV25-1|TRBJ2-4
TGTGCCAGCGGGGGGACCCAGTTTGCCAAAAACATTCAGTACTTC
CASGGTQFAKNIQYF
>TRBD1|.|TRBV5-1|TRBJ1-5
TGCGCCAGCAGCCCCATTCCAGGGGGCGGCAATCAGCCCCAGCATTTT
CASSPIPGGGNQPQHF
>TRBD2|.|TRBV20-1|TRBJ2-5
TGCAGTGCTCCGGTAGCGGGACAAGAGACCCAGTACTTC
CSAPVAGQETQYF
>TRBD1|.|TRBV5-1|TRBJ1-2
TGCGCCAGCAGCCCCCGGACAGGGGTTTACTATGGCTACACCTTC
CASSPRTGVYYGYTF
>.|many|TRBV7-2|TRBJ2-3
TGTGCCAGCAGCGAACCGGGACAACGAGGCGATACGCAGTATTTT
CASSEPGQRGDTQYF
>TRBD2|.|TRBV5-5|TRBJ2-5
TGTGCCAGCAGCTTAGCGGGAATCTACCAAGAGACCCAGTACTTC
CASSLAGIYQETQYF
>.|.|TRBV10-3|TRBJ1-5
TGTGCCATCAGTGTTCAGGGGCAGGGACAGCCCCAGCATTTT
CAISVQGQGQPQHF
>TRBD1|few|TRBV10-3|TRBJ2-1
TGTGCCATCAGTGGGACAGGGGTAAGCTCCTACAATGAGCAGTTCTTC
CAISGTGVSSYNEQFF
>.|few|TRBV7-9|TRBJ1-3
TGTGCCAGCAGAGCCAGGACAGAAGATGGAAACACCATATATTTT
CASRARTEDGNTIYF
>TRBD2|.|TRBV7-2|TRBJ2-7
TGTGCCAGCAGCATACTAGCGGGAGGCCCTTACGAGCAGTACTTC
CASSILAGGPYEQYF
>.|few|TRBV5-1|TRBJ2-6
TGCGCCAGCAGCTTAAGGACAGAATCTGGGGCCAACGTCCTGACTTTC
CASSLRTESGANVLTF
>.|few|TRBV11-2|TRBJ2-3
TGTGCCAGCAACCCGGACCTCTCACGTGGGCATACGCAGTATTTT
CASNPDLSRGHTQYF
>.|.|TRBV20-1|TRBJ2-1
TGCAGTGCTTTCGGGGCCAATGAGCAGTTCTTC
CSAFGANEQFF
>TRBD2|.|TRBV7-2|TRBJ2-5
TGTGCCAGCAGCTTGAACGGGGGGGAGGAGACCCAGTACTTC
CASSLNGGEETQYF
>TRBD2|.|TRBV3-1|TRBJ2-7
TGTGCCAGCAGCCAAGATCTAGCGGGAGGAGGCGAGCAGTACTTC
CASSQDLAGGGEQYF
>.|.|TRBV6-1|TRBJ2-5
TGTGCCAGCAGTGAACATGCACAACAAGAGACCCAGTACTTC
CASSEHAQQETQYF
>TRBD1|.|TRBV9|TRBJ2-5
TGTGCCAGCAGCGTTGGGACAGGGGCTAACCAAGAGACCCAGTACTTC
CASSVGTGANQETQYF
>.|many|TRBV2|TRBJ1-2
TGTGCCAGCAGTGAAGGGACAGTCCCAGGCTACACCTTC
CASSEGTVPGYTF
>.|.|TRBV5-1|TRBJ2-2
TGCGCCAGCGCCGGGCAGGGAAGCACCGGGGAGCTGTTTTTT
CASAGQGSTGELFF
>.|.|TRBV20-1|TRBJ1-6
TGCAGTGCCGAAGGGTCTCCTAATTCACCCCTCCACTTT
CSAEGSPNSPLHF
>.|.|TRBV2|TRBJ2-2
TGTGCCAGCAGTAACAGGGTAGCCGGGGAGCTGTTTTTT
CASSNRVAGELFF
>TRBD1|few|TRBV18|TRBJ2-3
TGTGCCAGCTCACCACCGAATCAGGGGGACGCAGATACGCAGTATTTT
CASSPPNQGDADTQYF
>TRBD1|few|TRBV20-1|TRBJ2-7
TGCAGTGCTTTCCTCGGACAGGGATACTACGAGCAGTACTTC
CSAFLGQGYYEQYF
>TRBD2|few|TRBV12-3/TRBV12-4|TRBJ2-7
TGTGCCAGCAGTTTGGGTCTAGCGGGAGGTTCCTACGAGCAGTACTTC
CASSLGLAGGSYEQYF
>.|.|TRBV20-1|TRBJ2-1
TGCAGTGCTAGAGAAAGTGGGGCCTACAATGAGCAGTTCTTC
CSARESGAYNEQFF
>TRBD2|.|TRBV5-1|TRBJ2-5
TGCGCCAGCAGCTTGGGCCCGTTAGCGGGAGGGAAAGAGACCCAGTACTTC
CASSLGPLAGGKETQYF
>TRBD1|few|TRBV29-1|TRBJ1-2
TGCAGCGTAGGGACAGGGAAAATCTTCGGTGGCTACACCTTC
CSVGTGKIFGGYTF
>TRBD1|.|TRBV10-3|TRBJ1-3
TGTGCCATCAGTAAAATACAGGGGGCGCAGACGTCTGGAAACACCATATATTTT
CAISKIQGAQTSGNTIYF
>.|few|TRBV7-2|TRBJ1-6
TGTGCCAGCACCATGGGGAATTCACCCCTCCACTTT
CASTMGNSPLHF